The 30 T cell receptor beta chains below all came from one sample that was sequenced in a study of T cell responses to AZD1222 COVID-19 vaccine. Sequenced by immunoSEQ multiplex PCR; TCRdb stores in-frame clones only, minus some. The sample carries about 79,000 clones, 80% recorded once. The starting material was peripheral blood, obtained on day 0 of AZD1222 vaccination. The receptors were sampled from an adult in good health.

The chain employs TRBV4-1 and TRBJ1-5; D is unresolved. This CDR3 region has 13 residues. Trimming left V 2 bases short and J 4 bases short, with 6 bases between. The germline V gene encodes CDR1 MGHRA and CDR2 YSYEKL. The CDR3 here is CASSQKINQPQHF. The CDR3, as DNA: TGCGCCAGCAGCCAAAAAATAAATCAGCCCCAGCATTTT.

This clone was counted only a few times. This chain uses TRBV11-2 with TRBJ1-2, with 7 bases fitting TRBD1. The V and J ends lost 4 bases and 4 bases, in that order; junction bases with no gene match: 9. CDR1 and CDR2 from the germline V gene are SGHAT and FQNNGV. This CDR3 is 15 amino acids long. In DNA form, the CDR3 reads TGTGCCAGCAGCTCTAACAGGGGAGACATCTATGGCTACACCTTC. Encoded protein: CASSSNRGDIYGYTF.

J is TRBJ2-3 and V is TRBV28; 15 nucleotides agree with TRBD2. V shed 6 bases and J 8 bases; nucleotides not matched to a gene: 12. There are 17 residues in the CDR3. Germline V lookup: CDR1 MDHEN, CDR2 SYDVKM. CDR3 residues: CASRETGLAGGTGTQYF. The CDR3 DNA is TGTGCCAGCAGGGAAACGGGACTAGCGGGGGGAACGGGTACGCAGTATTTT. The variable domain in full, completed from reference TRBV28 and TRBJ2-3, reads DVKVTQSSRYLVKRTGEKVFLECVQDMDHENMFWYRQDPGLGLRLIYFSYDVKMKEKGDIPEGYSVSREKKERFSLILESASTNQTSMYLCASRETGLAGGTGTQYFGPGTRLTVL.

This clone was found a few times. The rearrangement uses TRBV14 and TRBJ1-5; D ambiguous. Germline-derived CDR1 and CDR2 are SGHDN and FVKESK. Trimming pared 0 bases from V and 7 bases from J, leaving 7 bases between. The CDR3 has 13 residues. The CDR3 reads CASSQDLQQPQHF. Written as DNA, the CDR3 is TGTGCCAGCAGCCAAGATCTTCAACAGCCCCAGCATTTT.

This clone was observed a handful of times. The chain carries TRBV6-5 and TRBJ2-7; 8 bases line up with TRBD2. Germline assignment: CDR1 MNHEY and CDR2 SVGAGI. The CDR3 is 15 amino acids. V gave up 6 bases and J gave up 3 bases; unmatched junction bases: 10. DNA of the CDR3: TGTGCCAGCAGCCCGGGGGGGACTACCCTCTACGAGCAGTACTTC. Its translation is CASSPGGTTLYEQYF.

The chain combines TRBV12-3 or TRBV12-4 with TRBJ1-2, with D possibly being TRBD1 (5 bases). The CDR3 sequence is 12 residues long. Trimming removed 5 bases at V and 7 bases at J, with 11 bases between. The DNA for the CDR3 is TGTGCCAGCAGTACCTTTGGGGCTGGCTACACCTTC. Residues: CASSTFGAGYTF.

The V call is TRBV3-1 (or the pseudogene TRBV3-2), the J call TRBJ1-1; 10 bases agree with TRBD1. With 1 base clipped from V and 10 bases from J, the junction kept 9 bases outside the gene matches. This CDR3 is 15 amino acids long. From germline, CDR1 is LGHDT and CDR2 YNNKEL (reference sequence). The CDR3 region is CASSQAAGGTGVAFF. The DNA of the CDR3 is TGTGCCAGCAGCCAAGCAGCCGGTGGGACAGGGGTAGCTTTCTTT.

This clone was detected only once. The V and J genes are TRBV3-1 (or the pseudogene TRBV3-2) and TRBJ2-1, with D unresolved. Germline V gene lookup returns CDR1 LGHDT and CDR2 YNNKEL (reference sequence). V was clipped by 0 bases and J by 6 bases, with 3 bases between them. The CDR3 loop spans 12 amino acids. The CDR3 DNA is TGTGCCAGCAGCCAAGACCCCAATGAGCAGTTCTTC. Its protein is CASSQDPNEQFF.

The CDR3 DNA sequence: TGTGCCAGCAGCTTAGTGACAGGGGGGAATTCACCCCTCCACTTT. Its translation: CASSLVTGGNSPLHF. The chain couples TRBV7-9 to TRBJ1-6; TRBD1 matches at 9 bases. V was clipped by 1 base and J by 7 bases; unmatched bases: 2. CDR1 SEHNR and CDR2 FQNEAQ come from the germline V gene (reference sequence). The CDR3 is made up of 15 amino acids.

The chain carries TRBV28 and TRBJ2-7; D is unclear. Germline V lookup: CDR1 MDHEN, CDR2 SYDVKM. V lost 8 bases to trimming and J lost 0 bases, with 11 bases between them. This CDR3 is 13 amino acids long. The CDR3 coding sequence is TGTGCCAGCGGCGGCGATTACTCCTACGAGCAGTACTTC. Translation gives CASGGDYSYEQYF.

J is TRBJ1-5 and V is TRBV7-8; D unclear. Germline V gives CDR1 SGHVS, CDR2 FQNEAQ. There are 15 residues in the CDR3. The germline V and J ends were trimmed by 1 base and 6 bases, with 13 bases remaining between them. CDR3 amino acids: CASSLGARAGQPQHF. DNA for the CDR3: TGTGCCAGCAGCTTAGGTGCGAGGGCGGGTCAGCCCCAGCATTTT.

The chain is built from TRBV6-4 and TRBJ1-4; D remains ambiguous. Trimming took 5 bases from V and 1 from J, leaving 11 bases between them. Germline V CDR1 and CDR2: MRHNA, SNTAGT. There are 15 residues in the CDR3. In DNA, the CDR3 is TGTGCCAGCAGTAGGAGGGCCGGAACTAATGAAAAACTGTTTTTT. Encoded protein: CASSRRAGTNEKLFF.

The rearrangement links TRBV5-8 to TRBJ2-1; TRBD2 matches 7 bases. After removal of 0 bases from V and 3 bases from J, the junction contained 3 bases not matched to a gene. Germline loops: CDR1 SGHTS, CDR2 YDEGEE. This CDR3 comprises 15 residues. The CDR3 DNA follows: TGTGCCAGCAGCTTGGTGGGGGACTACTACAATGAGCAGTTCTTC. Translated, it gives CASSLVGDYYNEQFF.

A remark on this clone: The junction departs from germline at one end; a sequencing error may be responsible. This chain links TRBV28 with TRBJ1-2; no reliable D call. CDR3 length equals 12 residues. The germline gives CDR1 MDHEN, CDR2 SYDVKM. The CDR3 here is CASSFDTRSAIF. For the CDR3, the DNA is TGTGCCAGCAGTTTCGACACCAGATCAGCCATCTTC.

The rearrangement links TRBV18 to TRBJ1-1; no definite D call. V lost 3 bases and J lost 2, with 16 bases in between. Looked up from germline, CDR1 is KGHSH and CDR2 is LQKENI. The CDR3 length is 16 residues. The CDR3 DNA follows: TGTGCCAGCTCACCGGGGAGGAGCCCACTAAACACTGAAGCTTTCTTT. This sequence encodes CASSPGRSPLNTEAFF. The whole variable domain, remainder taken from reference TRBV18 and TRBJ1-1, is NAGVMQNPRHLVRRRGQEARLRCSPMKGHSHVYWYRQLPEEGLKFMVYLQKENIIDESGMPKERFSAEFPKEGPSILRIQQVVRGDSAAYFCASSPGRSPLNTEAFFGQGTRLTVV.

The V gene is TRBV28, the J gene TRBJ2-5; D unresolved. V lost 2 bases and J lost 0, with 7 bases in between. In germline, CDR1 is MDHEN, CDR2 SYDVKM. The CDR3 consists of 14 residues. CDR3 sequence reads: CASSLGRDQETQYF. CDR3 DNA sequence: TGTGCCAGCAGTTTAGGACGGGACCAAGAGACCCAGTACTTC.

J is TRBJ1-1 and V is TRBV29-1; D gene uncertain. In germline, CDR1 is SQVTM, CDR2 ANQGSEA. The CDR3 runs 12 residues. Trimming took 7 bases from V and 1 from J, leaving 10 bases between them. Written as DNA, the CDR3 is TGCAGCGGAATCCGAGAGAACACTGAAGCTTTCTTT. Its translation is CSGIRENTEAFF.

This clone occurred a few times. This chain uses TRBV4-1 with TRBJ2-2; TRBD1 is a possible D gene (5 bases). This CDR3 has 13 residues. CDR1 and CDR2 from the germline V gene are MGHRA and YSYEKL. Trimming cost V 10 bases and J 4 bases, with 13 bases left between them. The DNA of the CDR3 is TGCGCCACCCAGAGCAGGGTCACCGGGGAGCTGTTTTTT. This encodes CATQSRVTGELFF.

In its sample, this clone was seen once. The chain uses TRBV12-3 or TRBV12-4 and TRBJ1-1; D is uncertain. The ends were cut back, 5 bases at V and 1 base at J, with 8 bases in the middle. This CDR3 has 13 residues. Here the CDR3 reads CASSIGRNTEAFF. The CDR3 DNA reads as TGTGCCAGCAGTATCGGGAGGAACACTGAAGCTTTCTTT.

This chain uses TRBV7-2 with TRBJ1-1; a weak D match, TRBD1 (6 bases). CDR3 length: 13 residues. With 4 bases removed from V and 4 bases from J, the gap between germline ends came to 10 bases. Germline V gene data show CDR1 as SGHTA and CDR2 as FQGNSA. CDR3 sequence: CASSSSGVTEAFF. Written as DNA, the CDR3 is TGTGCCAGCAGCTCCTCAGGGGTCACTGAAGCTTTCTTT.

The CDR3 reads CASSVLAGGYNEQFF. The CDR3 nucleotides read TGTGCCAGCAGCGTACTAGCGGGGGGTTACAATGAGCAGTTCTTC. The rearrangement links TRBV9 to TRBJ2-1; TRBD2 matches 11 bases. The CDR3 loop spans 15 amino acids. Losses at the gene ends were 1 base for V and 4 bases for J; bases not matched to a gene: 1. Germline V lookup: CDR1 SGDLS, CDR2 YYNGEE.

This sequence joins TRBV18 and TRBJ1-6, with TRBD1 identical over 9 bases. CDR1 KGHSH and CDR2 LQKENI come from the germline V gene. J gave up 10 bases and V 4 bases, and 11 bases lay outside the gene matches. The CDR3 is 16 residues long. The CDR3 spells CASSRTQGANGSPLHF. CDR3 nucleotide sequence: TGTGCCAGCTCACGGACACAGGGGGCCAATGGGTCACCCCTCCACTTT.

This chain links TRBV5-1 with TRBJ2-2, with 11 positions matching TRBD2. Unmatched junction bases numbered 10, after V lost 4 bases and J lost 8 bases. The CDR3 runs 16 residues. In germline, CDR1 is SGHRS, CDR2 YFSETQ. CDR3 sequence reads: CASSPTGTSGAGELFF. DNA of the CDR3: TGCGCCAGCAGCCCCACCGGGACTAGCGGCGCGGGGGAGCTGTTTTTT.

The genes are TRBV11-2 and TRBJ1-6, with D uncertain. Trimming took 4 bases from V and 6 from J, leaving 7 bases between them. Germline loops: CDR1 SGHAT, CDR2 FQNNGV. The CDR3 extends over 13 amino acids. CDR3 sequence reads: CASSSEGNSPLHF. The CDR3 DNA reads TGTGCCAGCAGCTCGGAAGGTAATTCACCCCTCCACTTT.

The count of this clone is one. CDR3 sequence (DNA): TGTGCCAGCAGCCAAGATGCATTAGCGGGGACATACAATGAGCAGTTCTTC. It specifies CASSQDALAGTYNEQFF. This sequence joins TRBV3-1 (or the pseudogene TRBV3-2) and TRBJ2-1; 8 bases map to TRBD2. Trimming took 0 bases from V and 4 from J; bases not matched to a gene: 8. The germline CDR1 and CDR2 sequences are LGHDT and YNNKEL (reference sequence). The CDR3 has 17 residues.

This chain joins TRBV6-2 or TRBV6-3 and TRBJ1-5; D unclear. CDR1 and CDR2 (germline): MNHEY, SVGEGT. This CDR3 is 15 amino acids long. Trimming took off 0 bases at V and 0 bases at J, with 6 bases between the two ends. CDR3 loop: CASSYSDNSNQPQHF. The DNA of the CDR3 is TGTGCCAGCAGTTACTCCGATAATAGCAATCAGCCCCAGCATTTT.

The V call is TRBV15, the J call TRBJ1-4, with D possibly matching TRBD1 (6 bases). This CDR3 contains 14 residues. Trimming removed 5 bases at V and 4 bases at J, with 11 bases between. CDR1 LNHNV and CDR2 YYDKDF come from the germline V gene (reference sequence). The CDR3 is CATSRPGVNEKLFF. The CDR3, as DNA: TGTGCCACCAGCCGGCCAGGGGTTAATGAAAAACTGTTTTTT.

The gene calls are TRBV15 and TRBJ2-7; weak D call: TRBD2 (5 bases). Germline-derived CDR1 and CDR2 are LNHNV and YYDKDF (reference sequence). Trimming removed 1 base from V and 0 bases from J, with 7 bases in between. The CDR3 spans 14 residues. The CDR3 spells CATSRGGSSYEQYF. The CDR3 DNA sequence: TGTGCCACCAGCAGAGGTGGGAGCTCCTACGAGCAGTACTTC.

The V and J genes are TRBV24-1 and TRBJ2-7; tentatively, D is TRBD2 (6 bases). The CDR3 is 13 residues long. V was pared by 8 bases and J by 3 bases, with 13 bases between. CDR1 is KGHDR and CDR2 is SFDVKD in the germline V gene. Here the CDR3 DNA reads TGTGCCACCACCCGAGGAGGGGTCTACGAGCAGTACTTC. Translation: CATTRGGVYEQYF.

In this sample, this clone turned up once. The rearrangement links TRBV5-8 to TRBJ1-2; 10 bases align to TRBD1. The length of the CDR3 is 13 residues. Trimming at V came to 5 bases and at J to 4 bases, leaving 2 bases not matched to a gene. Germline-derived CDR1 and CDR2 are SGHTS and YDEGEE. The CDR3 nucleotides are TGTGCCAGCAGGACAGGGGGCGTCTATGGCTACACCTTC. This codes for CASRTGGVYGYTF.